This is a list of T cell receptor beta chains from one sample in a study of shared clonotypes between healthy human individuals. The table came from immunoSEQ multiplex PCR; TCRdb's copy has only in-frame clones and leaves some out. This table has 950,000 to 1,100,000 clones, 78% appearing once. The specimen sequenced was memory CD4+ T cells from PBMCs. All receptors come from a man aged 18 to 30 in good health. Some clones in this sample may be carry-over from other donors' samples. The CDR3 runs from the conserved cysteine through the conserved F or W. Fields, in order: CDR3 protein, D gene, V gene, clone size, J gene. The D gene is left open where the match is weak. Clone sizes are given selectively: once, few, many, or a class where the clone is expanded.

CDR3aa: CASSIFFRGVKDSGANVLTF
d_gene: TRBD2
v_gene: TRBV19
abundance: NA
j_gene: TRBJ2-6

CDR3aa: CAWVERDGTDTQYF
d_gene: TRBD2
v_gene: TRBV30
abundance: NA
j_gene: TRBJ2-3

CDR3aa: CASSEQGNTEAFF
d_gene: NA
v_gene: TRBV28
abundance: NA
j_gene: TRBJ1-1

CDR3aa: CASSLGEDGRGYTF
d_gene: NA
v_gene: TRBV5-1
abundance: NA
j_gene: TRBJ1-2

CDR3aa: CASSYGTGVSYEQYF
d_gene: TRBD1
v_gene: TRBV7-8
abundance: NA
j_gene: TRBJ2-7

CDR3aa: CASSAFGMNTGELFF
d_gene: NA
v_gene: TRBV9
abundance: NA
j_gene: TRBJ2-2

CDR3aa: CASSHRDLQETQYF
d_gene: NA
v_gene: TRBV6-5
abundance: NA
j_gene: TRBJ2-5

CDR3aa: CASSQGQVSLGRELFF
d_gene: NA
v_gene: TRBV4-3
abundance: once
j_gene: TRBJ2-2

CDR3aa: CASNLRGGADQPQHF
d_gene: NA
v_gene: TRBV6-6
abundance: NA
j_gene: TRBJ1-5

CDR3aa: CASSVGGDAVYEQYF
d_gene: NA
v_gene: TRBV9
abundance: NA
j_gene: TRBJ2-7

CDR3aa: CASSLRAGTVQQFF
d_gene: NA
v_gene: TRBV7-3
abundance: NA
j_gene: TRBJ2-1

CDR3aa: CASRTSGYQETQYF
d_gene: TRBD2
v_gene: TRBV6-1
abundance: NA
j_gene: TRBJ2-5

CDR3aa: CASSLGSGTAPQHF
d_gene: NA
v_gene: TRBV7-2
abundance: few
j_gene: TRBJ1-5

CDR3aa: CASSLEGPRYEQYF
d_gene: NA
v_gene: TRBV28
abundance: NA
j_gene: TRBJ2-7

CDR3aa: CASIPSVGYNYGYTF
d_gene: NA
v_gene: TRBV28
abundance: NA
j_gene: TRBJ1-2

CDR3aa: CASSPSVSGRAFEQFF
d_gene: TRBD2
v_gene: TRBV5-1
abundance: NA
j_gene: TRBJ2-1

CDR3aa: CATEAVGGTMNTEAFF
d_gene: NA
v_gene: TRBV15
abundance: NA
j_gene: TRBJ1-1

CDR3aa: CASSWDALGISYEQYF
d_gene: NA
v_gene: TRBV7-9
abundance: NA
j_gene: TRBJ2-7

CDR3aa: CASRGIAGAVSENEQFF
d_gene: TRBD2
v_gene: TRBV2
abundance: NA
j_gene: TRBJ2-1

CDR3aa: CASRTGGLAGEDTQYF
d_gene: TRBD2
v_gene: TRBV28
abundance: NA
j_gene: TRBJ2-3

CDR3aa: CASCGNTEAFF
d_gene: NA
v_gene: TRBV19
abundance: NA
j_gene: TRBJ1-1

CDR3aa: CASSLAGGVAGELFF
d_gene: NA
v_gene: TRBV7-2
abundance: NA
j_gene: TRBJ2-2

CDR3aa: CASSVLGGRGYEQYF
d_gene: NA
v_gene: TRBV14
abundance: NA
j_gene: TRBJ2-7

CDR3aa: CASSELGQREFF
d_gene: NA
v_gene: TRBV19
abundance: NA
j_gene: TRBJ2-1

CDR3aa: CASSMVWYGLGETQYF
d_gene: NA
v_gene: TRBV19
abundance: NA
j_gene: TRBJ2-5

CDR3aa: CASSSRTGSAYTQYF
d_gene: TRBD1
v_gene: TRBV7-2
abundance: NA
j_gene: TRBJ2-3

CDR3aa: CASSLAGQGSFNQPQHF
d_gene: TRBD1
v_gene: TRBV5-5
abundance: NA
j_gene: TRBJ1-5

CDR3aa: CASSGGTSGSGSYEQYF
d_gene: TRBD2
v_gene: TRBV10-2
abundance: NA
j_gene: TRBJ2-7

CDR3aa: CASGTGANYGYTF
d_gene: TRBD1
v_gene: TRBV5-5
abundance: NA
j_gene: TRBJ1-2

CDR3aa: CASSLPRTSGRLGMGYAWVEQYF
d_gene: TRBD2
v_gene: TRBV5-1
abundance: once
j_gene: TRBJ2-7

CDR3aa: CASSLAGVNYGYTF
d_gene: NA
v_gene: TRBV5-1
abundance: NA
j_gene: TRBJ1-2

CDR3aa: CASSMQGTYSGANVLTF
d_gene: NA
v_gene: TRBV18
abundance: NA
j_gene: TRBJ2-6

CDR3aa: CASSLAGAGDAGELFF
d_gene: NA
v_gene: TRBV2
abundance: NA
j_gene: TRBJ2-2

CDR3aa: CASSRQDTQYF
d_gene: NA
v_gene: TRBV5-4
abundance: few
j_gene: TRBJ2-3

CDR3aa: CASSLGSGAGETQYF
d_gene: NA
v_gene: TRBV27
abundance: NA
j_gene: TRBJ2-5

CDR3aa: CARDTGKNQPQHF
d_gene: NA
v_gene: TRBV7-9
abundance: few
j_gene: TRBJ1-5

CDR3aa: CASSSPEAGPSYEQYF
d_gene: NA
v_gene: TRBV12-1
abundance: NA
j_gene: TRBJ2-7

CDR3aa: CASSQGGTTNEKLFF
d_gene: NA
v_gene: TRBV4-3
abundance: NA
j_gene: TRBJ1-4

CDR3aa: CASSPGLVGTQYF
d_gene: TRBD2
v_gene: TRBV6-5
abundance: NA
j_gene: TRBJ2-5

CDR3aa: CASSLTSASYEQYF
d_gene: TRBD2
v_gene: TRBV18
abundance: NA
j_gene: TRBJ2-7

CDR3aa: CASSLGSGVVNTQYF
d_gene: TRBD2
v_gene: TRBV7-2
abundance: NA
j_gene: TRBJ2-3

CDR3aa: CASSPNGDTQYF
d_gene: NA
v_gene: TRBV7-9
abundance: NA
j_gene: TRBJ2-3

CDR3aa: CASSWGSTTEAFF
d_gene: NA
v_gene: TRBV5-1
abundance: once
j_gene: TRBJ1-1

CDR3aa: CASSLVPTAVSGANVLTF
d_gene: NA
v_gene: TRBV5-6
abundance: NA
j_gene: TRBJ2-6

CDR3aa: CASSSTTGMNTGELFF
d_gene: NA
v_gene: TRBV7-9
abundance: NA
j_gene: TRBJ2-2

CDR3aa: CASSIGAGGISYEQYF
d_gene: TRBD1
v_gene: TRBV19
abundance: NA
j_gene: TRBJ2-7

CDR3aa: CAISPGDQPQHF
d_gene: NA
v_gene: TRBV10-3
abundance: NA
j_gene: TRBJ1-5

CDR3aa: CASRPIKTGGRGYTF
d_gene: NA
v_gene: TRBV12-2
abundance: NA
j_gene: TRBJ1-2

CDR3aa: CASSGLRASGYTF
d_gene: NA
v_gene: TRBV6-1
abundance: NA
j_gene: TRBJ1-2

CDR3aa: CASSFIRGETEAFF
d_gene: NA
v_gene: TRBV7-2
abundance: NA
j_gene: TRBJ1-1

CDR3aa: CASSALGAGNEQFF
d_gene: NA
v_gene: TRBV7-7
abundance: NA
j_gene: TRBJ2-1

CDR3aa: CASSLWPRAREQYF
d_gene: NA
v_gene: TRBV28
abundance: NA
j_gene: TRBJ2-7

CDR3aa: CASSLGAAAEQYF
d_gene: NA
v_gene: TRBV7-6
abundance: NA
j_gene: TRBJ2-7

CDR3aa: CAISPNADTQYF
d_gene: NA
v_gene: TRBV10-3
abundance: NA
j_gene: TRBJ2-3

CDR3aa: CASSPRELQPQHF
d_gene: NA
v_gene: TRBV4-2
abundance: NA
j_gene: TRBJ1-5